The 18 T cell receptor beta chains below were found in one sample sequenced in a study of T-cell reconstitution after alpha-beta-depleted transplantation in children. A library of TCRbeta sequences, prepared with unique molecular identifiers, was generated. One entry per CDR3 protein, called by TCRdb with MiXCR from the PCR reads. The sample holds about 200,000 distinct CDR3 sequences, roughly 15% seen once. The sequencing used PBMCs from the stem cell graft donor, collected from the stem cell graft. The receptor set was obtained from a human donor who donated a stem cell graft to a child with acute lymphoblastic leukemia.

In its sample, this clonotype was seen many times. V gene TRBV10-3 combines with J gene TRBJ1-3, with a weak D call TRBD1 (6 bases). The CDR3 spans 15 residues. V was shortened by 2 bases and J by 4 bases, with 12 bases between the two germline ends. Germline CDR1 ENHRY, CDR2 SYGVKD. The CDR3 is CAISEDRNSGNTIYF. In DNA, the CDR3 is TGTGCCATCAGTGAGGACAGGAACTCCGGAAACACCATATATTTT.

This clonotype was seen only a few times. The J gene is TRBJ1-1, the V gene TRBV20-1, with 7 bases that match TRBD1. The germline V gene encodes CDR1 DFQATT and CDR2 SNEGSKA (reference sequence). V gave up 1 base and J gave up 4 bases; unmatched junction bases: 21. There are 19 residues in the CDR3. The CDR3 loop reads CSARADRQGSLNVGTEAFF. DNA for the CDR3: TGCAGTGCTAGAGCCGACCGACAGGGATCGCTTAATGTTGGCACTGAAGCTTTCTTT.

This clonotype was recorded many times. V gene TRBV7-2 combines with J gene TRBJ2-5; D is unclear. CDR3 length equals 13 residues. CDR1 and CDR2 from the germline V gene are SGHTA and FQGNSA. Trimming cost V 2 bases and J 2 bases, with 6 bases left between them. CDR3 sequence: CASSLNFQETQYF. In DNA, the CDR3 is TGTGCCAGCAGCTTAAACTTTCAAGAGACCCAGTACTTC.

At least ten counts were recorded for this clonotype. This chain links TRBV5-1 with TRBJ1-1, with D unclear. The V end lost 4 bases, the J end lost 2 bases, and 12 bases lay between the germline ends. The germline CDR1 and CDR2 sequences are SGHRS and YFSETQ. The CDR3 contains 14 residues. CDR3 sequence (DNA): TGCGCCAGCAGCATGACGACCACCAACACTGAAGCTTTCTTT. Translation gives CASSMTTTNTEAFF.

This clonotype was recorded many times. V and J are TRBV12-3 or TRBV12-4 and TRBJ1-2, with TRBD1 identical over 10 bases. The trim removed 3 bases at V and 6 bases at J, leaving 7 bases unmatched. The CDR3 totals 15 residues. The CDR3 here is CASSLRTGGVDGYTF. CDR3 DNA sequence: TGTGCCAGCAGTTTGCGGACAGGGGGAGTTGATGGCTACACCTTC.

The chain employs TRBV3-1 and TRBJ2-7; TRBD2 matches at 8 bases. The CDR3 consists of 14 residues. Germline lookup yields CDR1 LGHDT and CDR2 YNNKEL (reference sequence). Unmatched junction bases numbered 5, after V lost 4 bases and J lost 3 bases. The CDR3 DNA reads TGTGCCAGCAGCCGCGGGAGCGGGGGCTACGAGCAGTACTTC. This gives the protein CASSRGSGGYEQYF.

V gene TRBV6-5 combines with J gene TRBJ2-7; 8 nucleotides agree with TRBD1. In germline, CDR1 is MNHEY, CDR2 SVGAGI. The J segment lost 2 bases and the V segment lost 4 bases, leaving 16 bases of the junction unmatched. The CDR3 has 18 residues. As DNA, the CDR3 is TGTGCCAGCAGTTCCCTCCGAAAATTGGACAGGGTAACCTACGAGCAGTACTTC. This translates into CASSSLRKLDRVTYEQYF.

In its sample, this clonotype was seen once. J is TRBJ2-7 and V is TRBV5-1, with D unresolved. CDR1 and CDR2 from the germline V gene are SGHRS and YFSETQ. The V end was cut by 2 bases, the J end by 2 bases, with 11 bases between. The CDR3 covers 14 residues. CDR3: CASSFGGDTYEQYF. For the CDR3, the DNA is TGCGCCAGCAGCTTCGGCGGAGATACCTACGAGCAGTACTTC.

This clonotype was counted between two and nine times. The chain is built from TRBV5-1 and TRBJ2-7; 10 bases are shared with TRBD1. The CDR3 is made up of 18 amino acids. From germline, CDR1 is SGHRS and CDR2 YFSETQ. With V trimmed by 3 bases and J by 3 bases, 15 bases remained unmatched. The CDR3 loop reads CASSSRRGTGERVYEQYF. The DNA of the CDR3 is TGCGCCAGCAGCTCCCGCCGGGGGACAGGGGAACGCGTCTACGAGCAGTACTTC.

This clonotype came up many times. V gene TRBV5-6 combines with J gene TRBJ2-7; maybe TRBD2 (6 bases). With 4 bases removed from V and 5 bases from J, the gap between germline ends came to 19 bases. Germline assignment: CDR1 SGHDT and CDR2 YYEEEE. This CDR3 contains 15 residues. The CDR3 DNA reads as TGTGCCAGCAGCCCACTAACTCGGGAGCTCCACGAGCAGTACTTC. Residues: CASSPLTRELHEQYF.

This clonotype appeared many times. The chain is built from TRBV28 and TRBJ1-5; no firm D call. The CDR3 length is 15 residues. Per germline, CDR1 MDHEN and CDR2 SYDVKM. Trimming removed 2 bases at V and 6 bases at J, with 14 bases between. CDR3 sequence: CASSLLGRLGQPQHF. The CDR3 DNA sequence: TGTGCCAGCAGTTTACTCGGACGCCTGGGTCAGCCCCAGCATTTT. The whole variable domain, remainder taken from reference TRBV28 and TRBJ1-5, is DVKVTQSSRYLVKRTGEKVFLECVQDMDHENMFWYRQDPGLGLRLIYFSYDVKMKEKGDIPEGYSVSREKKERFSLILESASTNQTSMYLCASSLLGRLGQPQHFGDGTRLSIL.

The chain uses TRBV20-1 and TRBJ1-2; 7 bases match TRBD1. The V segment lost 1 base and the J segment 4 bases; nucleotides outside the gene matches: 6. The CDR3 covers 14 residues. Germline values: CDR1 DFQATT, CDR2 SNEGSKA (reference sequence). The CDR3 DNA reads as TGCAGTGCTAGAGTGACAGGGACTGCCTATGGCTACACCTTC. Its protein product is CSARVTGTAYGYTF.

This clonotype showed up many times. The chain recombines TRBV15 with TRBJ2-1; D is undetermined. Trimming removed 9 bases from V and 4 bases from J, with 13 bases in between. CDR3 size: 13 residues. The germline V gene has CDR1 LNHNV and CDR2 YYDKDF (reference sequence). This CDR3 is CATRRVEYNEQFF. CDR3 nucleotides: TGTGCCACTCGTCGGGTGGAGTACAATGAGCAGTTCTTC.

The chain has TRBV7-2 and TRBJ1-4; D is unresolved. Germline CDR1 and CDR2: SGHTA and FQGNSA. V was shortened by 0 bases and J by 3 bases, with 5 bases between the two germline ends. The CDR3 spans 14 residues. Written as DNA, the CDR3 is TGTGCCAGCAGCTTAGCGCGGGCTAATGAAAAACTGTTTTTT. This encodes CASSLARANEKLFF.

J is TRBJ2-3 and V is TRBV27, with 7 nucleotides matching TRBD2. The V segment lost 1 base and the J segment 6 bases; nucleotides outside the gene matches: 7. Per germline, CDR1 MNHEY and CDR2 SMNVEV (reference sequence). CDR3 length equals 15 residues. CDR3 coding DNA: TGTGCCAGCAGTTTATTACGGGAGGTAGGGGATACGCAGTATTTT. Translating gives CASSLLREVGDTQYF.

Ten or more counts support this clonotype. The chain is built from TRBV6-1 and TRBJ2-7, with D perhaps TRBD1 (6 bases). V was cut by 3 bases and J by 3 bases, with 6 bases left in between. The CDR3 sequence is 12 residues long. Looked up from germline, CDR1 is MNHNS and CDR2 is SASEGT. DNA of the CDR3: TGTGCCAGCAGTGAGACAGGCTACGAGCAGTACTTC. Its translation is CASSETGYEQYF.

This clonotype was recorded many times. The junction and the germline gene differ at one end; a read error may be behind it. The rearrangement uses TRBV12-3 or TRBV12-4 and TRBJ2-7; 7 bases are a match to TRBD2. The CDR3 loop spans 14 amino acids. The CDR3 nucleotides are TGTGCCAGCAGTCTAGCGGCTGGACGCTACGAGCAGTACTTC. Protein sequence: CASSLAAGRYEQYF.

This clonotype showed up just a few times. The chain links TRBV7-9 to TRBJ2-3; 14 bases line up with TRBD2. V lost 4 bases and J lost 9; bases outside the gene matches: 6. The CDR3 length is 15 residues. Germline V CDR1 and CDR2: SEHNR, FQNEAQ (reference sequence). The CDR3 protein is CASSSGLAGEGTQYF. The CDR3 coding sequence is TGTGCCAGCAGCTCGGGACTAGCGGGAGAGGGGACGCAGTATTTT.